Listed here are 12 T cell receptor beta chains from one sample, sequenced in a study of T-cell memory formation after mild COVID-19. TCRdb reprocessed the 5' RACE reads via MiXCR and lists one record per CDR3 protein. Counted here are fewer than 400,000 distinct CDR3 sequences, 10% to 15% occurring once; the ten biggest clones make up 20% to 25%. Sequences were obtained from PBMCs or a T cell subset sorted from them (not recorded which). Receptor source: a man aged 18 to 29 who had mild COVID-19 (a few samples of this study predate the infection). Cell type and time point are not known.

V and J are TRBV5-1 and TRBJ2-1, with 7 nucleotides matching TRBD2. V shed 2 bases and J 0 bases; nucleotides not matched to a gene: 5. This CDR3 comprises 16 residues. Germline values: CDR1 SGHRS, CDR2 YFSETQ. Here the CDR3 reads CASSLRGLHSYNEQFF. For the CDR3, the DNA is TGCGCCAGCAGCTTAAGGGGACTACACTCCTACAATGAGCAGTTCTTC.

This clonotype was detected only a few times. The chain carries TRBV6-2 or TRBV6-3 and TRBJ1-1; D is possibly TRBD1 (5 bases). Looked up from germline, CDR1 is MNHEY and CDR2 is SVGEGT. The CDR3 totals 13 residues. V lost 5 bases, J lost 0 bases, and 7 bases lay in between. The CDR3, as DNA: TGTGCCAGCAGTGGGGCGTTGAACACTGAAGCTTTCTTT. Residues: CASSGALNTEAFF.

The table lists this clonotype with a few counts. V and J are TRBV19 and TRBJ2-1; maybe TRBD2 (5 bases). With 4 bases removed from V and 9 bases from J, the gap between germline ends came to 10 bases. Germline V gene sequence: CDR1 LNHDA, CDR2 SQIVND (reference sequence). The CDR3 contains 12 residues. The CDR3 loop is CASSTEGREQFF. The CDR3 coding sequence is TGTGCCAGTAGTACAGAGGGCCGTGAGCAGTTCTTC.

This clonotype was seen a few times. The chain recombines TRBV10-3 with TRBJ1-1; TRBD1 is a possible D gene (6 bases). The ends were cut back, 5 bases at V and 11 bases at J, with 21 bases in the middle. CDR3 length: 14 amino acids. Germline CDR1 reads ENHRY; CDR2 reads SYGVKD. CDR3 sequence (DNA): TGTGCCATCAGTCTAAACAGGGAAGGCTCCGGGGCTTTCTTT. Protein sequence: CAISLNREGSGAFF.

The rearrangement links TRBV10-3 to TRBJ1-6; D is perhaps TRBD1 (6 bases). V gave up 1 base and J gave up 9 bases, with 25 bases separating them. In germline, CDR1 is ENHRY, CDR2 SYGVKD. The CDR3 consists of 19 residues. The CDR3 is CAISEFPRRGERHGSPLHF. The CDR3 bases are TGTGCCATCAGTGAGTTCCCCCGCAGGGGAGAAAGGCATGGTTCACCCCTCCACTTT.

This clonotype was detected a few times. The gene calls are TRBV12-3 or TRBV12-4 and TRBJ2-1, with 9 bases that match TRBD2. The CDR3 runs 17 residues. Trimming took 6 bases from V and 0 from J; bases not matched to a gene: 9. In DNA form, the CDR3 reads TGTGCCAGCAGGTCGACTAGCGGATGGAGCTCCTACAATGAGCAGTTCTTC. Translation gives CASRSTSGWSSYNEQFF.

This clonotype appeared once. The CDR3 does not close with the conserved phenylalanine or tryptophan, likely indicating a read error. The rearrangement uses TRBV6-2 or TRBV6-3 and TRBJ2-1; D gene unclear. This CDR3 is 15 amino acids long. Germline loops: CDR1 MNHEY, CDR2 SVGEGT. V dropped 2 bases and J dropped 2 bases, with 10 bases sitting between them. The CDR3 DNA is TGTGCCAGCAGTTACCCCCCAAGGGCCTACAATGAGCAGTTCTTA. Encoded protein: CASSYPPRAYNEQFL.

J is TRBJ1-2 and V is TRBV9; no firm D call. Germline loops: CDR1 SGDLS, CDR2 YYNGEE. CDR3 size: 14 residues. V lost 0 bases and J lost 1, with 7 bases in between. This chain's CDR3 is CASSVGVINYGYTF. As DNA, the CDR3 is TGTGCCAGCAGCGTAGGGGTCATTAACTATGGCTACACCTTC.

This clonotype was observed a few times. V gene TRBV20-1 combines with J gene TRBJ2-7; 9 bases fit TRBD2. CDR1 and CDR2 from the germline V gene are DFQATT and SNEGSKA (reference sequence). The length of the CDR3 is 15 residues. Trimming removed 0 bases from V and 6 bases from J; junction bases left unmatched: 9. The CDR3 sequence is CSARDPLAGFGEQYF. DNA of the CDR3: TGCAGTGCTAGAGACCCCCTAGCGGGGTTTGGCGAGCAGTACTTC.

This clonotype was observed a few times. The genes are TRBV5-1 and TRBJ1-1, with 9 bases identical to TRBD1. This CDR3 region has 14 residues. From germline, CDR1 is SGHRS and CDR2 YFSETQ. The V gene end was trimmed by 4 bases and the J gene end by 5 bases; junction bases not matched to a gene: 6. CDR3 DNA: TGCGCCAGCAGCCCACAGGGGGCGAAAACTGAAGCTTTCTTT. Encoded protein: CASSPQGAKTEAFF.

The CDR3 region has the DNA TGTGCCAGCAGCTTAACGGGTTCAGGGTCCGGGGAGCTGTTTTTT. Translating it yields CASSLTGSGSGELFF. The chain carries TRBV7-3 and TRBJ2-2; D possibly corresponds to TRBD1 (5 bases). The CDR3 covers 15 residues. With 0 bases removed from V and 6 bases from J, the gap between germline ends came to 11 bases. CDR1 and CDR2 from the germline V gene are SGHTA and FQGTGA.

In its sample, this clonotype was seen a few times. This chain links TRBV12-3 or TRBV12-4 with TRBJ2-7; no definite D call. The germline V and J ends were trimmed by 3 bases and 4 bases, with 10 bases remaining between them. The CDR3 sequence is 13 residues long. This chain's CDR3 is CASSFDVGYEQYV. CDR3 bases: TGTGCCAGCAGTTTTGATGTGGGTTACGAGCAGTACGTC.